These 4 T cell receptor beta chains share one sample of origin, sequenced in a study of blood T cell repertoires in COVID-19. The method was immunoSEQ multiplex PCR; TCRdb's version includes in-frame clones alone and lacks a portion of them. The sample gives around 400,000 clones, roughly four fifths of which show up once; less than 6% is in the top ten. Sequenced input: PBMCs or T cells enriched from blood (not recorded which). The receptors shown here come from a woman aged 50 to 60 who had recovered from COVID-19.

The rearrangement joins TRBV5-1 to TRBJ1-5, with D unresolved. The CDR3 consists of 14 residues. The germline V gene encodes CDR1 SGHRS and CDR2 YFSETQ. V lost 0 bases and J 1 base, leaving 5 bases between the germline ends. The CDR3 nucleotides are TGCGCCAGCAGCTTGGATACAAGCAATCAGCCCCAGCATTTT. Translating gives CASSLDTSNQPQHF.

This clone was seen more than once but under ten times. The rearrangement joins TRBV7-2 to TRBJ1-6, with unresolved D. CDR1 is SGHTA, CDR2 FQGNSA, per germline. The CDR3 contains 15 residues. The V gene lost 3 bases and the J gene lost 5 bases, with 11 bases spanning the gap. DNA of the CDR3: TGTGCCAGCAGCTTGGTCAGTGTCGATAATTCACCCCTCCACTTT. Translating it yields CASSLVSVDNSPLHF.

J is TRBJ1-2 and V is TRBV19; D might be TRBD1 (5 bases). Trimming shortened V by 8 bases and J by 4 bases, and 20 bases separated the two germline ends. Germline V gene sequence: CDR1 LNHDA, CDR2 SQIVND (reference sequence). This CDR3 has 15 residues. CDR3 region: CASWGVMGRSYGYTF. The CDR3, as DNA: TGTGCCAGTTGGGGGGTCATGGGACGGAGCTATGGCTACACCTTC.

The rearrangement joins TRBV9 to TRBJ2-2; 8 nucleotides agree with TRBD2. The CDR3 length is 19 residues. Germline V CDR1 and CDR2: SGDLS, YYNGEE. Trimming removed 0 bases from V and 3 bases from J; junction bases left unmatched: 13. The DNA for the CDR3 is TGTGCCAGCAGCGTAGGGGTGGTCGGGAGGGCCGACTACACCGGGGAGCTGTTTTTT. It yields the protein CASSVGVVGRADYTGELFF.